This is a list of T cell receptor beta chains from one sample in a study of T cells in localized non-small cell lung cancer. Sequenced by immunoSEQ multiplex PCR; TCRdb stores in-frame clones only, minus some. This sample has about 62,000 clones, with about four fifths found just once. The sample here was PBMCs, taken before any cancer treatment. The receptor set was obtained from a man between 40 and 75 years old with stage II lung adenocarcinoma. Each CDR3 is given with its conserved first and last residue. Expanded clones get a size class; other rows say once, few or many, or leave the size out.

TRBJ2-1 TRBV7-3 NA CASSLIGTGVMFF
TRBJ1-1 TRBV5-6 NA CASSPTDSLNTEAFF
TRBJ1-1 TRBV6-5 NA CASSFWTDTEAFF
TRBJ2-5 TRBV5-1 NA CASSLLPAGRGQETQYF
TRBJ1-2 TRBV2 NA CASSEASQLDGYTF
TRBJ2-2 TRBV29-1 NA CSVGTDRANTGELFF
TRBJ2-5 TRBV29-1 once CSVAGLVQETQYF
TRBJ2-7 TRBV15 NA CATSSRGLPYEQYF
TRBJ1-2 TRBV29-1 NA CSVLIGDYGYTF
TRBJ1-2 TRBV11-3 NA CASSHSHYGYTF
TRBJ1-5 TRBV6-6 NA CASRPTGKQPQHF
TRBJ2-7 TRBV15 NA CATRSGTGVPKQYF
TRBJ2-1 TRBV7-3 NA CASSLIPSGSNEQFF
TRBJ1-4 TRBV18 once CASSPPTGQNEKLFF
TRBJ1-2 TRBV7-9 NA CASGGQGVNGYTF
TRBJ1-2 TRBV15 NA CATSRGGGSIYGYTF
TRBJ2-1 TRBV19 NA CASIPDRGDNEQFF
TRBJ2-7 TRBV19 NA CASSIGRHPPYEQYF
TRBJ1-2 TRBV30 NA CAWSVQGAEGYTF
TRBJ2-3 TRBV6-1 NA CASSSPGHSDTQYF
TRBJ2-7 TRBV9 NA CASSATSVTYEQYF
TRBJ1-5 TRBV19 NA CASSGTAGSVQPQHF